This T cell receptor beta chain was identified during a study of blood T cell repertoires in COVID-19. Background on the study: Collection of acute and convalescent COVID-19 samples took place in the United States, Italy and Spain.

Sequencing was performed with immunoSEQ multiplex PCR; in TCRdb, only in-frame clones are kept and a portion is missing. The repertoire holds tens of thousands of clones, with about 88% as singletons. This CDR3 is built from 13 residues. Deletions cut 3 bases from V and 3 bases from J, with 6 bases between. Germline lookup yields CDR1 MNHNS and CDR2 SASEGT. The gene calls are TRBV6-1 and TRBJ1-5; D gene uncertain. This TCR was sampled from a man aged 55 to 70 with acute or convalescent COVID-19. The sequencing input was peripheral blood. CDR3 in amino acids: CASSDNINQPQHF. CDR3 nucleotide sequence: TGTGCCAGCAGTGACAACATCAATCAGCCCCAGCATTTT.